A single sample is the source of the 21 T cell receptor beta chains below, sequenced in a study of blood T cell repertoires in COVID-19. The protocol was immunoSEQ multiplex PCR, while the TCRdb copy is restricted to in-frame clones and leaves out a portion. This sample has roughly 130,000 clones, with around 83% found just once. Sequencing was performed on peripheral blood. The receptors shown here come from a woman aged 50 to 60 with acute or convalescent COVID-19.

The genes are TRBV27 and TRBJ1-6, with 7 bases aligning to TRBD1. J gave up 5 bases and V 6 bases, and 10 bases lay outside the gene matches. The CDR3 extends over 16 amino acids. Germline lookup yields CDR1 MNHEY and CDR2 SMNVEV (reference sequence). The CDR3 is CASSRDSWEDNSPLHF. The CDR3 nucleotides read TGTGCCAGCAGCAGGGACAGTTGGGAAGATAATTCACCCCTCCACTTT.

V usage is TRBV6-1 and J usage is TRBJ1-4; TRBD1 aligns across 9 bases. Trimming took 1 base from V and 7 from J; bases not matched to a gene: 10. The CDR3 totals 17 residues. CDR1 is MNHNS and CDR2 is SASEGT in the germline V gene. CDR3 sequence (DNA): TGTGCCAGCAGTGAAGACAGGGGGCGCGTGTGGAGTGAAAAACTGTTTTTT. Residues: CASSEDRGRVWSEKLFF.

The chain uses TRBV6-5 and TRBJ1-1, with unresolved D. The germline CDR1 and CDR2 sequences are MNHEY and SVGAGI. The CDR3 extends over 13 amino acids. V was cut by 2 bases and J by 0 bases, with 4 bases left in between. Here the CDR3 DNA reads TGTGCCAGCAGTTACCTTATGAACACTGAAGCTTTCTTT. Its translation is CASSYLMNTEAFF.

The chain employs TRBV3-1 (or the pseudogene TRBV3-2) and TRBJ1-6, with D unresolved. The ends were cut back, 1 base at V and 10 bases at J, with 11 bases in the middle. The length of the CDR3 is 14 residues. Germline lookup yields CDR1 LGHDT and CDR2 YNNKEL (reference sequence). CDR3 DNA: TGTGCCAGCAGCCAAGGAGGGTTCAGCTCACCCCTCCACTTT. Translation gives CASSQGGFSSPLHF.

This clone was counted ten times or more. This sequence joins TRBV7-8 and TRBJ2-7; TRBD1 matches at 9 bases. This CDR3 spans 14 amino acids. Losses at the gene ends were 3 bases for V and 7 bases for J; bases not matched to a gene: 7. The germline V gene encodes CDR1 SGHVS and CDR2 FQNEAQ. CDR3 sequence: CASSLSSGTGEQYF. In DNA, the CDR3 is TGTGCCAGCAGCTTGTCGTCCGGGACAGGGGAGCAGTACTTC. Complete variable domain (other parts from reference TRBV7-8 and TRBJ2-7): GAGVSQSPRYKVAKRGQDVALRCDPISGHVSLFWYQQALGQGPEFLTYFQNEAQLDKSGLPSDRFFAERPEGSVSTLKIQRTQQEDSAVYLCASSLSSGTGEQYFGPGTRLTVT.

Here the CDR3 DNA reads TGTGCCACCAGTAGTCGCCAGGGGGAGAGTGGCTACACCTTC. This codes for CATSSRQGESGYTF. The genes are TRBV24-1 and TRBJ1-2; 7 nucleotides line up with TRBD1. Trimming took 6 bases from V and 7 from J; bases not matched to a gene: 10. Germline CDR1 is KGHDR and CDR2 is SFDVKD. The CDR3 consists of 14 residues.

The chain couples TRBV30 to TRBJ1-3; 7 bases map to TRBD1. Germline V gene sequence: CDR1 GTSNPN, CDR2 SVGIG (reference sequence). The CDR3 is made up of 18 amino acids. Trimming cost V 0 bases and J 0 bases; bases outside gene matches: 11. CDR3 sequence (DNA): TGTGCCTGGAGTGTACCATTCCGAGGGACAGTCTCTGGAAACACCATATATTTT. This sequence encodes CAWSVPFRGTVSGNTIYF.

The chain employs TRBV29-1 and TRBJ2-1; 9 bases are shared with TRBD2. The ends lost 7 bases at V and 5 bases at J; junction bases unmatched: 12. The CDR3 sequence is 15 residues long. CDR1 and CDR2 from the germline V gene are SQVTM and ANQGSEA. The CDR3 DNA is TGCAGCGCCGCCGGGACTAGCAGACGGAACAATGAGCAGTTCTTC. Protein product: CSAAGTSRRNNEQFF.

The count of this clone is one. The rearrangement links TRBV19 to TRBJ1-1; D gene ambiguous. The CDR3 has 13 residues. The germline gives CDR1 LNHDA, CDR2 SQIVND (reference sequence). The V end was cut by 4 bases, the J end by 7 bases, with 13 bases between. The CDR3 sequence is CASSTVGGDEAFF. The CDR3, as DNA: TGTGCCAGTAGTACCGTGGGCGGGGATGAAGCTTTCTTT.

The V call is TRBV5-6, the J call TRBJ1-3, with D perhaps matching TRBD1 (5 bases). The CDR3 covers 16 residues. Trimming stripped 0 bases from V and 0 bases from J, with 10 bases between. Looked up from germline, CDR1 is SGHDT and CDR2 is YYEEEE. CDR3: CASSLGTIFSGNTIYF. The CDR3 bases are TGTGCCAGCAGCTTGGGGACAATCTTCTCTGGAAACACCATATATTTT.

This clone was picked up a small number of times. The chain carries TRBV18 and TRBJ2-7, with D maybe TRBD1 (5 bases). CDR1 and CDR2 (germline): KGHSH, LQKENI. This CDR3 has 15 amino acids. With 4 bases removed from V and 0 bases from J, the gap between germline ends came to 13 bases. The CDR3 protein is CASSLGQGGSYEQYF. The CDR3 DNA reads TGTGCCAGCTCACTCGGGCAGGGTGGCTCCTACGAGCAGTACTTC.

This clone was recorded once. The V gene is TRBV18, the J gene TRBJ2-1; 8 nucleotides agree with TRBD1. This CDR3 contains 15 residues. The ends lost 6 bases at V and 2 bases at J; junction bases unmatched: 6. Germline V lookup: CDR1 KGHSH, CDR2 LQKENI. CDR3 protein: CASSPGGFAYNEQFF. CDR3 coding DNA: TGTGCCAGCTCGCCAGGGGGCTTCGCCTACAATGAGCAGTTCTTC.

CDR3 nucleotide sequence: TGCGCCAGCAGCGCGGGGACTAGCGGGGGGTTCTCCTACGAGCAGTACTTC. It specifies CASSAGTSGGFSYEQYF. The genes are TRBV5-1 and TRBJ2-7; TRBD2 matches at 15 bases. There are 17 residues in the CDR3. Germline CDR1 reads SGHRS; CDR2 reads YFSETQ. With 4 bases clipped from V and 0 bases from J, the junction kept 5 bases outside the gene matches. The full variable domain, in which reference TRBV5-1 and TRBJ2-7 provide the parts outside the CDR3, is KAGVTQTPRYLIKTRGQQVTLSCSPISGHRSVSWYQQTPGQGLQFLFEYFSETQRNKGNFPGRFSGRQFSNSRSEMNVSTLELGDSALYLCASSAGTSGGFSYEQYFGPGTRLTVT.

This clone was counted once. The CDR3 spells CASSVVPQLGVEQYF. The CDR3 DNA reads as TGTGCCAGCAGCGTAGTTCCCCAACTAGGAGTCGAGCAGTACTTC. This rearrangement joins TRBV9 to TRBJ2-7; a weak D match, TRBD2 (5 bases). The CDR3 has 15 amino acids. Germline CDR1 is SGDLS and CDR2 is YYNGEE. The V end lost 0 bases, the J end lost 6 bases, and 16 bases lay between the germline ends.

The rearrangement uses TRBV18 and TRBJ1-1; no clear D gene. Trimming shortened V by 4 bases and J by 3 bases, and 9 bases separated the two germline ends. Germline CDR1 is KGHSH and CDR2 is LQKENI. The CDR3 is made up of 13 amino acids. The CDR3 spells CASSLNRDTEAFF. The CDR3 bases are TGTGCCAGCTCACTTAACCGGGACACTGAAGCTTTCTTT.

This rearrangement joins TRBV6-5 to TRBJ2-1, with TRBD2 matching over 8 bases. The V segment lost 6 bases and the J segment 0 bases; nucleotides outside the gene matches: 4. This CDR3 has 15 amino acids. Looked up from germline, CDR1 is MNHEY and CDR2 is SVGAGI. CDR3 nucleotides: TGTGCCAGCAGCCCGGGGGGGAGCTCCTACAATGAGCAGTTCTTC. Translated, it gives CASSPGGSSYNEQFF.

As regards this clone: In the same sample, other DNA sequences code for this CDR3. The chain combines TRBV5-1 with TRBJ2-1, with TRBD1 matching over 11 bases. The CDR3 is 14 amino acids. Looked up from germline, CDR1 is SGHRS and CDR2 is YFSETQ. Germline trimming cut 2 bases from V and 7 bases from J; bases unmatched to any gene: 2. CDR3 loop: CASSLGQGANEQFF. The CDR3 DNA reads TGCGCCAGCAGCTTAGGACAGGGGGCTAATGAGCAGTTCTTC. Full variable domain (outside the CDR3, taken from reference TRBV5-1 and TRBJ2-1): KAGVTQTPRYLIKTRGQQVTLSCSPISGHRSVSWYQQTPGQGLQFLFEYFSETQRNKGNFPGRFSGRQFSNSRSEMNVSTLELGDSALYLCASSLGQGANEQFFGPGTRLTVL.

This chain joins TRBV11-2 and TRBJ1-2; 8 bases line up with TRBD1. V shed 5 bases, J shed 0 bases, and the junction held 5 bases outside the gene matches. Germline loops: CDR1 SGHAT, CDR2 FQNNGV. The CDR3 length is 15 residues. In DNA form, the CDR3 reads TGTGCCAGCAGCCTAACGGGACAGGCTAACTATGGCTACACCTTC. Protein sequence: CASSLTGQANYGYTF.

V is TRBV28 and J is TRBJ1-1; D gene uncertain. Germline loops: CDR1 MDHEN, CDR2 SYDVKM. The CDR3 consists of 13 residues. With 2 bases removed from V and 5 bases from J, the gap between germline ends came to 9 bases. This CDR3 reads CASSLIKETEAFF. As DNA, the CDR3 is TGTGCCAGCAGTTTAATAAAAGAGACTGAAGCTTTCTTT.

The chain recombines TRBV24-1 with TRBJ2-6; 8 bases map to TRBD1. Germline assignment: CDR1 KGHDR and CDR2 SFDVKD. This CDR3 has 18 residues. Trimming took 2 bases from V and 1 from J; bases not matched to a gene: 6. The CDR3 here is CATSDSGTGGSGANVLTF. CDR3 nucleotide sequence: TGTGCCACCAGTGATTCCGGGACAGGCGGGTCTGGGGCCAACGTCCTGACTTTC.

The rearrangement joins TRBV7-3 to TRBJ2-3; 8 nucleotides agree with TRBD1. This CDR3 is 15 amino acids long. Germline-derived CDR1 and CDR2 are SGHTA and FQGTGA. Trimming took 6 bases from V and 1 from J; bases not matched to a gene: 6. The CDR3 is CASSLRTGRTDTQYF. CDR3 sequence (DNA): TGTGCCAGCAGTCTAAGGACAGGGCGCACAGATACGCAGTATTTT. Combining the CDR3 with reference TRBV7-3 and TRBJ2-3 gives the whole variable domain GAGVSQTPSNKVTEKGKYVELRCDPISGHTALYWYRQSLGQGPEFLIYFQGTGAADDSGLPNDRFFAVRPEGSVSTLKIQRTERGDSAVYLCASSLRTGRTDTQYFGPGTRLTVL.